This T cell receptor (beta chain) was sequenced in a study of blood T cell repertoires in COVID-19. Study information: Material from acute and convalescent COVID-19 was sourced from the United States, Italy and Spain.

The protocol was immunoSEQ multiplex PCR, while the TCRdb copy is restricted to in-frame clones and leaves out a portion. The sample lists approximately 240,000 clones; 87% were seen once. Trimming took 4 bases from V and 1 from J; bases not matched to a gene: 3. This CDR3 spans 14 amino acids. The germline CDR1 and CDR2 sequences are SGHDN and FVKESK. The chain employs TRBV14 and TRBJ2-7; 8 nucleotides agree with TRBD2. The source is a woman aged 18-29 years who had recovered from COVID-19. The sequenced material came from peripheral blood. The CDR3 nucleotides read TGTGCCAGCAGCCGCCAGCGGGAGTCCTACGAGCAGTACTTC. Translating gives CASSRQRESYEQYF.